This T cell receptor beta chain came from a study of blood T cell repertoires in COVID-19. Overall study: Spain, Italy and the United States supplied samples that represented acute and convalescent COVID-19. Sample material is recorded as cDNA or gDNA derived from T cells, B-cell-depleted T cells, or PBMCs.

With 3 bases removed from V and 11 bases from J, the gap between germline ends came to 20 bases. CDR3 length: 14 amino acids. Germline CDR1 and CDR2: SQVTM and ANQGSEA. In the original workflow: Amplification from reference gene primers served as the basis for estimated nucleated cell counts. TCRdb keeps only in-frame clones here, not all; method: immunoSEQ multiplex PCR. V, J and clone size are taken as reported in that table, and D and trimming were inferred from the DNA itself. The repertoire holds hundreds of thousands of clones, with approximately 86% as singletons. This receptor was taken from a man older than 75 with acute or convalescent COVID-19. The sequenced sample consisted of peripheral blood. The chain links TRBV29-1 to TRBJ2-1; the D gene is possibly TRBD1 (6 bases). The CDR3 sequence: CSVEIPGARRKQFF. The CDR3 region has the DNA TGCAGCGTTGAGATACCAGGGGCACGGAGGAAGCAGTTCTTC.